These T cell receptor beta chains were read from a single sample in a study of blood T cell repertoires in COVID-19. Produced via immunoSEQ multiplex PCR; TCRdb's table is partial and in-frame only. In the table there are around 70,000 clones, over 85% of which are singletons. The sequencing sample was made of peripheral blood. These receptors all come from a man aged 45-65 years with acute or convalescent COVID-19. Both conserved end residues are part of each CDR3. The order of the fields is V gene, D gene, clone size, J gene, CDR3 protein, CDR3 DNA. A D gene is named only where the DNA matches it firmly. A row's size may be missing; if present it is once, few, many or a size class.

v_gene: TRBV11-3
d_gene: TRBD1
abundance: .
j_gene: TRBJ2-1
CDR3aa: CASSLETGAYNEQFF
CDR3nt: TGTGCCAGCAGCTTAGAAACAGGGGCGTACAATGAGCAGTTCTTC

v_gene: TRBV5-5
d_gene: TRBD2
abundance: .
j_gene: TRBJ2-6
CDR3aa: CASSLSGGAGANVLTF
CDR3nt: TGTGCCAGCAGCTTATCTGGGGGGGCTGGGGCCAACGTCCTGACTTTC

v_gene: TRBV29-1
d_gene: .
abundance: .
j_gene: TRBJ2-3
CDR3aa: CSVETERPQYF
CDR3nt: TGCAGCGTTGAGACTGAGAGGCCGCAGTATTTT

v_gene: TRBV3-1/TRBV3-2
d_gene: .
abundance: .
j_gene: TRBJ2-7
CDR3aa: CATGDSTSYEQYF
CDR3nt: TGTGCCACCGGGGACTCGACGTCCTACGAGCAGTACTTC

v_gene: TRBV27
d_gene: TRBD2
abundance: .
j_gene: TRBJ2-2
CDR3aa: CASSFGVLAGGGELFF
CDR3nt: TGTGCCAGCAGTTTCGGAGTTCTAGCGGGCGGCGGGGAGCTGTTTTTT

v_gene: TRBV19
d_gene: .
abundance: .
j_gene: TRBJ2-7
CDR3aa: CASSIARDFGEQYF
CDR3nt: TGTGCCAGTAGTATAGCGCGGGACTTCGGCGAGCAGTACTTC

v_gene: TRBV10-2
d_gene: TRBD1
abundance: .
j_gene: TRBJ1-4
CDR3aa: CASRGDRANEKLFF
CDR3nt: TGCGCCAGCAGGGGGGACAGAGCTAATGAAAAACTGTTTTTT

v_gene: TRBV19
d_gene: TRBD1
abundance: .
j_gene: TRBJ1-5
CDR3aa: CASRFVGQGVLGDQPQHF
CDR3nt: TGTGCCAGTCGATTTGTGGGACAGGGGGTTTTAGGGGATCAGCCCCAGCATTTT

v_gene: TRBV6-5
d_gene: TRBD2
abundance: .
j_gene: TRBJ2-1
CDR3aa: CASSFERDRYEQFF
CDR3nt: TGTGCCAGCTCTTTCGAGCGGGACCGCTATGAGCAGTTCTTC

v_gene: TRBV27
d_gene: .
abundance: .
j_gene: TRBJ2-3
CDR3aa: CASSLRGNTDTQYF
CDR3nt: TGTGCCAGCAGTCTCCGAGGGAACACAGATACGCAGTATTTT

v_gene: TRBV6-1
d_gene: .
abundance: .
j_gene: TRBJ2-2
CDR3aa: CASSEQTGILNTGELFF
CDR3nt: TGTGCCAGCAGCGAACAGACAGGAATCTTGAACACCGGGGAGCTGTTTTTT

v_gene: TRBV19
d_gene: .
abundance: .
j_gene: TRBJ2-1
CDR3aa: CASSAGPYNEQFF
CDR3nt: TGTGCCAGTAGTGCAGGCCCCTACAATGAGCAGTTCTTC

v_gene: TRBV12-3/TRBV12-4
d_gene: .
abundance: .
j_gene: TRBJ1-1
CDR3aa: CASSLRGGTEAFF
CDR3nt: TGTGCCAGCAGTTTGCGGGGTGGGACTGAAGCTTTCTTT

v_gene: TRBV6-5
d_gene: .
abundance: .
j_gene: TRBJ1-3
CDR3aa: CASSRGFGNTIYF
CDR3nt: TGTGCCAGCAGCAGGGGTTTTGGAAACACCATATATTTT

v_gene: TRBV18
d_gene: TRBD2
abundance: .
j_gene: TRBJ2-7
CDR3aa: CASSPGGGETYEQYF
CDR3nt: TGTGCCAGCTCACCAGGGGGGGGAGAAACCTACGAGCAGTACTTC

v_gene: TRBV5-4
d_gene: .
abundance: .
j_gene: TRBJ1-5
CDR3aa: CASSMGPQLNQPQHF
CDR3nt: TGTGCCAGCAGCATGGGCCCACAGCTGAATCAGCCCCAGCATTTT

v_gene: TRBV3-1/TRBV3-2
d_gene: .
abundance: once
j_gene: TRBJ1-1
CDR3aa: CASSLEGLEAFF
CDR3nt: TGTGCCAGCAGCCTTGAGGGTCTCGAAGCTTTCTTT

v_gene: TRBV7-2
d_gene: .
abundance: .
j_gene: TRBJ2-7
CDR3aa: CASSLGQKTGEQYF
CDR3nt: TGTGCCAGCAGCTTAGGGCAAAAGACGGGGGAGCAGTACTTC

v_gene: TRBV4-1
d_gene: .
abundance: once
j_gene: TRBJ1-2
CDR3aa: CASSQGFGGPGYGYTF
CDR3nt: TGCGCCAGCAGCCAAGGCTTCGGCGGCCCGGGCTATGGCTACACCTTC

v_gene: TRBV5-1
d_gene: TRBD2
abundance: .
j_gene: TRBJ2-1
CDR3aa: CASSISGGQYNEQFF
CDR3nt: TGCGCCAGCAGCATTAGCGGGGGGCAATACAATGAGCAGTTCTTC

v_gene: TRBV27
d_gene: .
abundance: .
j_gene: TRBJ2-1
CDR3aa: CASSISGLGDEQFF
CDR3nt: TGTGCCAGCAGTATTAGCGGCCTAGGGGATGAGCAGTTCTTC

v_gene: TRBV27
d_gene: TRBD2
abundance: .
j_gene: TRBJ2-2
CDR3aa: CATRTSGNTGELFF
CDR3nt: TGTGCCACCCGGACTAGCGGAAACACCGGGGAGCTGTTTTTT

v_gene: TRBV9
d_gene: TRBD1
abundance: once
j_gene: TRBJ1-2
CDR3aa: CASSEGQGYGYTF
CDR3nt: TGTGCCAGCAGCGAGGGACAGGGATATGGCTACACCTTC

v_gene: TRBV7-3
d_gene: TRBD1
abundance: once
j_gene: TRBJ1-1
CDR3aa: CASSSGQGVENTEAFF
CDR3nt: TGTGCCAGCAGCTCCGGACAGGGGGTCGAGAACACTGAAGCTTTCTTT

v_gene: TRBV7-6
d_gene: TRBD2
abundance: .
j_gene: TRBJ2-2
CDR3aa: CASSQVAGADTGELFF
CDR3nt: TGTGCCAGCAGCCAAGTAGCGGGGGCAGACACCGGGGAGCTGTTTTTT

v_gene: TRBV21-1
d_gene: .
abundance: .
j_gene: TRBJ2-3
CDR3aa: CASSKVWYAGEGDTQYF
CDR3nt: TGTGCCAGCAGCAAAGTTTGGTATGCGGGAGAGGGAGATACGCAGTATTTT

v_gene: TRBV6-5
d_gene: TRBD1
abundance: .
j_gene: TRBJ1-5
CDR3aa: CASSYYQGGQPQHF
CDR3nt: TGTGCCAGCAGTTACTACCAGGGGGGACAGCCCCAGCATTTT

v_gene: TRBV28
d_gene: TRBD1
abundance: .
j_gene: TRBJ2-3
CDR3aa: CASSWWTGTSTDTQYF
CDR3nt: TGTGCCAGCAGTTGGTGGACAGGGACTAGCACAGATACGCAGTATTTT

v_gene: TRBV28
d_gene: TRBD1
abundance: .
j_gene: TRBJ1-2
CDR3aa: CASSYSDRASYGYTF
CDR3nt: TGTGCCAGCAGTTACTCTGACAGGGCCTCTTATGGCTACACCTTC

v_gene: TRBV5-1
d_gene: TRBD2
abundance: .
j_gene: TRBJ2-3
CDR3aa: CASSLGVLLAQAFTDTQYF
CDR3nt: TGCGCCAGCAGCCTTGGGGTATTACTAGCGCAAGCTTTCACAGATACGCAGTATTTT

v_gene: TRBV19
d_gene: .
abundance: few
j_gene: TRBJ1-2
CDR3aa: CASSNLWERSGYTF
CDR3nt: TGTGCCAGTAGTAATCTTTGGGAGCGAAGCGGCTACACCTTC

v_gene: TRBV9
d_gene: .
abundance: .
j_gene: TRBJ2-2
CDR3aa: CASSGTVNTGELFF
CDR3nt: TGTGCCAGCAGCGGGACAGTGAACACCGGGGAGCTGTTTTTT

v_gene: TRBV7-9
d_gene: .
abundance: .
j_gene: TRBJ2-6
CDR3aa: CASSHESDGANVLTF
CDR3nt: TGTGCCAGCAGCCACGAGAGTGATGGGGCCAACGTCCTGACTTTC

v_gene: TRBV27
d_gene: .
abundance: .
j_gene: TRBJ1-1
CDR3aa: CASSLYAGTHTEAFF
CDR3nt: TGTGCCAGCAGTTTATACGCAGGAACACACACTGAAGCTTTCTTT

v_gene: TRBV28
d_gene: TRBD1
abundance: .
j_gene: TRBJ1-4
CDR3aa: CASRHRGTFPNEKLFF
CDR3nt: TGTGCCAGCAGACACAGGGGGACCTTCCCTAATGAAAAACTGTTTTTT

v_gene: TRBV14
d_gene: TRBD2
abundance: .
j_gene: TRBJ2-5
CDR3aa: CASSQKTSGYQETQYF
CDR3nt: TGTGCCAGCAGCCAAAAGACTAGCGGGTACCAAGAGACCCAGTACTTC

v_gene: TRBV10-3
d_gene: .
abundance: .
j_gene: TRBJ1-1
CDR3aa: CAISTRGNAEAFF
CDR3nt: TGTGCCATCAGTACACGGGGGAACGCTGAAGCTTTCTTT

v_gene: TRBV13
d_gene: TRBD1
abundance: .
j_gene: TRBJ2-3
CDR3aa: CASSSTGTGVPDTQYF
CDR3nt: TGTGCCAGCAGCTCCACCGGGACAGGGGTACCAGATACGCAGTATTTT

v_gene: TRBV4-2
d_gene: TRBD1
abundance: .
j_gene: TRBJ2-1
CDR3aa: CASSPATGRSYNEQFF
CDR3nt: TGTGCCAGCAGCCCAGCGACAGGGCGCTCCTACAATGAGCAGTTCTTC

v_gene: TRBV27
d_gene: .
abundance: once
j_gene: TRBJ2-7
CDR3aa: CASSGRGGLYEQYF
CDR3nt: TGTGCCAGCAGTGGTAGGGGGGGCCTCTACGAGCAGTACTTC

v_gene: TRBV5-1
d_gene: .
abundance: once
j_gene: TRBJ1-5
CDR3aa: CASSWTGQSNQPQHF
CDR3nt: TGCGCCAGCAGCTGGACGGGACAAAGCAATCAGCCCCAGCATTTT

v_gene: TRBV7-9
d_gene: TRBD2
abundance: .
j_gene: TRBJ2-1
CDR3aa: CASVAGGYEQFF
CDR3nt: TGTGCCAGCGTAGCGGGAGGGTATGAGCAGTTCTTC

v_gene: TRBV7-2
d_gene: TRBD2
abundance: .
j_gene: TRBJ2-7
CDR3aa: CASSPGTRDYEQYF
CDR3nt: TGTGCCAGCAGCCCTGGGACTAGAGACTACGAGCAGTACTTC

v_gene: TRBV6-6
d_gene: .
abundance: once
j_gene: TRBJ1-3
CDR3aa: CASRGPRDTERNTIYF
CDR3nt: TGTGCCAGCAGAGGCCCCAGGGACACCGAGAGGAACACCATATATTTT

v_gene: TRBV25-1
d_gene: .
abundance: .
j_gene: TRBJ1-2
CDR3aa: CASSESFLEAYTF
CDR3nt: TGTGCCAGCAGTGAATCCTTCCTCGAGGCCTACACCTTC

v_gene: TRBV19
d_gene: .
abundance: .
j_gene: TRBJ2-1
CDR3aa: CASSMNGYNEQFF
CDR3nt: TGTGCCAGTAGTATGAACGGCTACAATGAGCAGTTCTTC

v_gene: TRBV7-9
d_gene: .
abundance: .
j_gene: TRBJ1-1
CDR3aa: CASSLVGGSEAFF
CDR3nt: TGTGCCAGCAGCTTAGTAGGCGGCAGTGAAGCTTTCTTT

v_gene: TRBV7-8
d_gene: .
abundance: .
j_gene: TRBJ1-1
CDR3aa: CASSLAEANTEAFF
CDR3nt: TGTGCCAGCAGCTTAGCTGAGGCGAACACTGAAGCTTTCTTT